This record looks at one T cell receptor beta chain sequence and its context. The antigen it recognizes is unknown. Nothing much larger sits one base from this clone, and base qualities are not available. These data belong to a study of blood T cell repertoires in COVID-19 (TCRdb year 2020). As for the study more broadly: Samples covering the acute and convalescent phases of COVID-19 were provided by collaborators in the United States, Italy and Spain. The prospective study material was composed of cDNA or gDNA derived from T cells, B-cell-depleted T cells, or PBMCs. Deeply sampled blood TCRbeta repertoires from subjects exposed to, actively infected with, or recovered from COVID-19 were included in the dataset. The repertoires were made available in a free public database intended to serve as a resource for research on the immune response to SARS-CoV-2. Samples were obtained from the ongoing ImmuneRACE study (first 160 participants) and from 1,254 subjects provided by 6 global collaborators. The sample metadata nearly always contained a de-identified subject ID, COVID-19 status, age in years and sex. Where HLA class I and class II types were available, the types were taken from metadata supplied by the sample provider, not from assay-based typing. The paper's findings and limits, for the study overall: The amount of clinical and demographic metadata varied by source and participant and was provided uncurated.

The CDR3 contains 13 residues, cysteine and phenylalanine counted. The kept DNA is CDR3 alone, 39 bases in frame from the first base. According to the germline V gene, CDR1 reads SNHLY and CDR2 reads FYNNEI. Trimming accounts for 11 bases at V and 1 base at J, while the number of junction bases matched to no gene is 7. Whole blood was collected in K2EDTA tubes by collaborating institutions according to the institutions' own protocols. For TCRbeta analysis, collaborators shipped samples in one of three forms: frozen whole blood, isolated PBMCs, or DNA extracted from either of those sample types. TCRbeta CDR3 regions were amplified from genomic DNA using the immunoSEQ Assay, a bias-controlled multiplex PCR. Per the source publication's procedure: The number of nucleated cells in each sample was estimated by amplification of reference gene primers within the assay. To quantify the absolute abundance of each unique TCRbeta CDR3 rearrangement, sequence reads were collapsed and filtered. Productive Simpson clonality was computed per sample as the square root of Simpson's diversity index over productive rearrangements. Here the immuneACCESS table is served through TCRdb, limited to in-frame sequences with V and J called. Missing clones are a known gap in these copies; in checked studies unresolved V genes cover under half, and the rest lacks a known reason. V, J and clone size are taken as reported in that table, and D and trimming were inferred from the DNA itself. The sample contains around 220,000 clones, more than 60% of them found a single time. 4% of the sample is held by the ten biggest clonotypes.

Sequences were obtained from peripheral blood. This receptor was taken from a woman aged 40 to 50 with active or convalescent COVID-19. This sequence uses TRBV2 and TRBJ1-1; 7 bases in between match TRBD1. The sequenced DNA is TGTGCCGGTCGACAGGGCGGGAACACTGAAGCTTTCTTT. Translated, it reads CAGRQGGNTEAFF.